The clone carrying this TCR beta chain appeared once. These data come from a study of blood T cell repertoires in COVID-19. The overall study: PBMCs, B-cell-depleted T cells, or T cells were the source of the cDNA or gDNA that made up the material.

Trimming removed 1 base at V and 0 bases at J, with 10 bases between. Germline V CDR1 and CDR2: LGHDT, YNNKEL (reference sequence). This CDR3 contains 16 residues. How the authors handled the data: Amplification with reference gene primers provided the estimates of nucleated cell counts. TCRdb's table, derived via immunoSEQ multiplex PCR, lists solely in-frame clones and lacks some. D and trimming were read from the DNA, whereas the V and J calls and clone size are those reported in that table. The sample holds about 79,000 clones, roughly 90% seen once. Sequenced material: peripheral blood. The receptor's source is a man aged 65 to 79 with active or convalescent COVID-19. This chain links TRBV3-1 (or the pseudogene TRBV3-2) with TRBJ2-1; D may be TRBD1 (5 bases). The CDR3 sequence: CASSQVPGPSYNEQFF. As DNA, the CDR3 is TGTGCCAGCAGCCAAGTACCAGGGCCCTCCTACAATGAGCAGTTCTTC.